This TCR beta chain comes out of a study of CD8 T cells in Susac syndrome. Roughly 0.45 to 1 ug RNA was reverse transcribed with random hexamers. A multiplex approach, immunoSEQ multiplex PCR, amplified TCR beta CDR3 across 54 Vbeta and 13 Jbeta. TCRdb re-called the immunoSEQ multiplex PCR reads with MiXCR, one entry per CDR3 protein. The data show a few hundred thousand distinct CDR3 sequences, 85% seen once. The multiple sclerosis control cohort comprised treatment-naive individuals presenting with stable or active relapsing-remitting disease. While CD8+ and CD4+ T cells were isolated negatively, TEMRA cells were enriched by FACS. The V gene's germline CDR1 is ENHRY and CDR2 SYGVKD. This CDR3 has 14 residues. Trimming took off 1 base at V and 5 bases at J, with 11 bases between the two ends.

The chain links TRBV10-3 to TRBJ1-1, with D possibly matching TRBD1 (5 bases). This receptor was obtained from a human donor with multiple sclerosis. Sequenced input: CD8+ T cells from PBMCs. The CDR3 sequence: CAISEYLGGTEAFF. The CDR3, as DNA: TGTGCCATCAGTGAGTATCTGGGGGGTACTGAAGCTTTCTTT.